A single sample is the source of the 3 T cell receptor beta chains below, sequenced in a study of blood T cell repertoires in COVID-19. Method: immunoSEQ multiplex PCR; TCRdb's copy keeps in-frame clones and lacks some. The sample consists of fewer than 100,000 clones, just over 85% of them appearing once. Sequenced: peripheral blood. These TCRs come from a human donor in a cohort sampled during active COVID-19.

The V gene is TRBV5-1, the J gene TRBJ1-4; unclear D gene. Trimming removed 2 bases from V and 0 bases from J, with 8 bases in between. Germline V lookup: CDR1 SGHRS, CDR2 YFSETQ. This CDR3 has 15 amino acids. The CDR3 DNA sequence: TGCGCCAGCAGCTTATACCAGGCAACTAATGAAAAACTGTTTTTT. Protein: CASSLYQATNEKLFF.

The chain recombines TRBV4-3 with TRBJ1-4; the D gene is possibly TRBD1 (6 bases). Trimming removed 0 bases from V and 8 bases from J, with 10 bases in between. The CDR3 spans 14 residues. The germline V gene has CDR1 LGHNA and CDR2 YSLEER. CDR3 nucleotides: TGCGCCAGCAGCCAAGACCTCAGGGGAGAAAAACTGTTTTTT. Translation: CASSQDLRGEKLFF.

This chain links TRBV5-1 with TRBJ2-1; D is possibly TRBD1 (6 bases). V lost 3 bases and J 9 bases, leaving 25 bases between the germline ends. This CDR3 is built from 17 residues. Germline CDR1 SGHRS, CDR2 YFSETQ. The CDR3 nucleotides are TGCGCCAGCAGCTCCCGTTTCGGGCAGGGGCCGGTAGGTGAGCAGTTCTTC. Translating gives CASSSRFGQGPVGEQFF.